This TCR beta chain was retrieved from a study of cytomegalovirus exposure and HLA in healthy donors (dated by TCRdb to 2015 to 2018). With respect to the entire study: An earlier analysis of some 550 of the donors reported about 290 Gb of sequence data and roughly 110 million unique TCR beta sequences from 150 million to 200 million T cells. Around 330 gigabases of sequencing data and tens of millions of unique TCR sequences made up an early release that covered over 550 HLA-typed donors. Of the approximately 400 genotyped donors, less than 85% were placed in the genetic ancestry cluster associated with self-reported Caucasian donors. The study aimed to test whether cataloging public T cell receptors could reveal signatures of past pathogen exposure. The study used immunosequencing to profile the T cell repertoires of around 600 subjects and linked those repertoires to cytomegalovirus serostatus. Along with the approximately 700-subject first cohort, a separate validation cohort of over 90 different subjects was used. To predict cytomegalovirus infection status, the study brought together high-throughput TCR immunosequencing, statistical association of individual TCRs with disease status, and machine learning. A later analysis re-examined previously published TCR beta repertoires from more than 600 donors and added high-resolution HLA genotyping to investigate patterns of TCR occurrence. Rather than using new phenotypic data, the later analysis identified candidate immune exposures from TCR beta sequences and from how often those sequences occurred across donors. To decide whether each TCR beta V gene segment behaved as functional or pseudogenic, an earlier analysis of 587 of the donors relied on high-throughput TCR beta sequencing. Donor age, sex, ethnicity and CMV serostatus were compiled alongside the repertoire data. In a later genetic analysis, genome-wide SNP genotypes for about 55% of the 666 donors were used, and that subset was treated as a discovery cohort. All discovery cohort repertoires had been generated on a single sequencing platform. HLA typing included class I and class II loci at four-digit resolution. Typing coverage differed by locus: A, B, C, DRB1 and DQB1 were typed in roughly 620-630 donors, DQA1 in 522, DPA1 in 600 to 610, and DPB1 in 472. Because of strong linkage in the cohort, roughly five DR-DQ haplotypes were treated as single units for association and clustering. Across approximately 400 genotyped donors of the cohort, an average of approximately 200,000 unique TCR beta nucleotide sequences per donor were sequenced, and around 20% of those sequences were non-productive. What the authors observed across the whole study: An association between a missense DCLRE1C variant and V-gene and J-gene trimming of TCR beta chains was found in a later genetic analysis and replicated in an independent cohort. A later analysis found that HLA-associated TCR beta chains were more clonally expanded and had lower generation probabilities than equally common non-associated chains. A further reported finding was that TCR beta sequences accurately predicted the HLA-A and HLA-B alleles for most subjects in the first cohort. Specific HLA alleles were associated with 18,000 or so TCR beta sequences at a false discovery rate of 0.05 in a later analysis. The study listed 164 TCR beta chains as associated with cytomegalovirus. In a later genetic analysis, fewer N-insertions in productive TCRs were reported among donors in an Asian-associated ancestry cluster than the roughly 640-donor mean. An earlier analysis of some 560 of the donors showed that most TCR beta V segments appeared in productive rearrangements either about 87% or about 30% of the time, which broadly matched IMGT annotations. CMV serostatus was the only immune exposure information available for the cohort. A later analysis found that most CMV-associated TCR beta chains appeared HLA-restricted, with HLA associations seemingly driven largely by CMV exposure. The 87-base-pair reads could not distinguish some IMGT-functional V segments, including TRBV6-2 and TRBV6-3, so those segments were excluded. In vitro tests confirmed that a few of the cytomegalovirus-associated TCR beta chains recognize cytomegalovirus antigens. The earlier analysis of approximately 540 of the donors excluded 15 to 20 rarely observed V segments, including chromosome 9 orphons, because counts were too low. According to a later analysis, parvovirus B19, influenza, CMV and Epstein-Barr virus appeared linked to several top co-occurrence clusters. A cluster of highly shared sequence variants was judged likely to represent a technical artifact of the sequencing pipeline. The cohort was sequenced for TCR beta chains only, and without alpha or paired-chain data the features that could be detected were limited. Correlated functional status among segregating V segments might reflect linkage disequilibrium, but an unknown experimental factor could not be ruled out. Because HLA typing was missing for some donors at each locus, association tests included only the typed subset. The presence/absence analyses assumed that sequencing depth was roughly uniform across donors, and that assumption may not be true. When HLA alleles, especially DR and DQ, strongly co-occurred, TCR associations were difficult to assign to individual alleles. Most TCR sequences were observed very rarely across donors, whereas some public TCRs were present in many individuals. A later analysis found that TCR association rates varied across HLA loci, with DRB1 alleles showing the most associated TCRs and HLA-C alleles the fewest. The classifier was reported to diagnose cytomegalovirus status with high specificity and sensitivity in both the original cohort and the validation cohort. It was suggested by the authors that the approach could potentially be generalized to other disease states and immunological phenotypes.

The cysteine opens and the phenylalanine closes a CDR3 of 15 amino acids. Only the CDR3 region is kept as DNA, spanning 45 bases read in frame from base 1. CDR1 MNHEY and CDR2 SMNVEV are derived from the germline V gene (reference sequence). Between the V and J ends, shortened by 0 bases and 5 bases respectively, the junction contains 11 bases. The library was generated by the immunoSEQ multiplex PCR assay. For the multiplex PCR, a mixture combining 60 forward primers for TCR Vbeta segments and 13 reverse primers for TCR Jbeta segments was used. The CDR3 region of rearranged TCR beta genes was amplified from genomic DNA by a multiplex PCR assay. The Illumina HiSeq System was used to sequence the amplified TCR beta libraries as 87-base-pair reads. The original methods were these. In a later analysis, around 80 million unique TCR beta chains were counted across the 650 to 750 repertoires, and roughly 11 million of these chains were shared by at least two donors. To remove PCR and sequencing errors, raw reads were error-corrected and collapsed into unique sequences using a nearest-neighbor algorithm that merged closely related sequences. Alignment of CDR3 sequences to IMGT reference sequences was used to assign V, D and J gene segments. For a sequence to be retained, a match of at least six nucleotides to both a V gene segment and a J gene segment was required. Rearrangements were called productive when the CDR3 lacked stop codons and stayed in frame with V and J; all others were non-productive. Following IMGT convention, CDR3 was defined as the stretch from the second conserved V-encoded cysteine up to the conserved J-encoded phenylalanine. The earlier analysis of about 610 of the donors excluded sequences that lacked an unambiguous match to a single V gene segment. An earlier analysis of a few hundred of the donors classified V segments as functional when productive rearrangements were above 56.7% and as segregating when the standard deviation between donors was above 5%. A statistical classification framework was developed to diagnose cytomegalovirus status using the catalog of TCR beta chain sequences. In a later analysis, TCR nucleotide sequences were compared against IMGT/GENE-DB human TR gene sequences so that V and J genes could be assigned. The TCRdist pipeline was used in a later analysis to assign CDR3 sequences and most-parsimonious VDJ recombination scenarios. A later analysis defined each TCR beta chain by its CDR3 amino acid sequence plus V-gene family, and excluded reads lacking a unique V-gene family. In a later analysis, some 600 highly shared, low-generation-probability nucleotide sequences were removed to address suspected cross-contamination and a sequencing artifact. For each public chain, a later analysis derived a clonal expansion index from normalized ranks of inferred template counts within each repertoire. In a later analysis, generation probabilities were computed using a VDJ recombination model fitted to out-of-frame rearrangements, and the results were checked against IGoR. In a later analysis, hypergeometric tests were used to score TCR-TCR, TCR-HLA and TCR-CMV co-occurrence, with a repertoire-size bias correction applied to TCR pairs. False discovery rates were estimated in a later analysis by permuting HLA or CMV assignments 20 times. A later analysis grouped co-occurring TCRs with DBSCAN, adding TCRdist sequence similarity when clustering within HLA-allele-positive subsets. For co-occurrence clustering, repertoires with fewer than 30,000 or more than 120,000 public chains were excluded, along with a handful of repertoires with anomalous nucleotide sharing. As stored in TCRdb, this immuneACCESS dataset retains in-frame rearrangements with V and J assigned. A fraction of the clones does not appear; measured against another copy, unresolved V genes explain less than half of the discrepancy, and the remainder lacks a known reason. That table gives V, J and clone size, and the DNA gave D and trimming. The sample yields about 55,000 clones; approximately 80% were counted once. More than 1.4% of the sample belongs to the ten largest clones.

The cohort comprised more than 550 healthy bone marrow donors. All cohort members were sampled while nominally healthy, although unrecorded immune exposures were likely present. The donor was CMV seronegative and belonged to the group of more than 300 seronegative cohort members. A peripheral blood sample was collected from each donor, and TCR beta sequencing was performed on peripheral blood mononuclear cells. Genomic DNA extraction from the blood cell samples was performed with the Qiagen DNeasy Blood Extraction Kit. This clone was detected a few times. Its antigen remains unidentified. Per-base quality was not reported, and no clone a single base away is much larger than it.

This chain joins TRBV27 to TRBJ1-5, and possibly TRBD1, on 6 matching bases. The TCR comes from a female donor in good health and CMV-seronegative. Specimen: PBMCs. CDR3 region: CASSLSARGHQPQHF. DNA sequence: TGTGCCAGCAGTTTATCGGCCAGGGGCCATCAGCCCCAGCATTTT.